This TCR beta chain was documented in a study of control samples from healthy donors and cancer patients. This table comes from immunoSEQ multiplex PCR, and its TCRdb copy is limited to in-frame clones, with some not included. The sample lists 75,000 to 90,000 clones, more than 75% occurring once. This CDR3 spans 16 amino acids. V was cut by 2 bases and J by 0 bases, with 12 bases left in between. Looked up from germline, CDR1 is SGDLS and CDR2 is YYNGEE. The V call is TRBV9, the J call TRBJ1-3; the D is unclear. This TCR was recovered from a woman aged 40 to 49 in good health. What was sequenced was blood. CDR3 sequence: CASSVAGSYSGNTIYF. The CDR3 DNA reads TGTGCCAGCAGCGTCGCCGGGTCCTACTCTGGAAACACCATATATTTT.